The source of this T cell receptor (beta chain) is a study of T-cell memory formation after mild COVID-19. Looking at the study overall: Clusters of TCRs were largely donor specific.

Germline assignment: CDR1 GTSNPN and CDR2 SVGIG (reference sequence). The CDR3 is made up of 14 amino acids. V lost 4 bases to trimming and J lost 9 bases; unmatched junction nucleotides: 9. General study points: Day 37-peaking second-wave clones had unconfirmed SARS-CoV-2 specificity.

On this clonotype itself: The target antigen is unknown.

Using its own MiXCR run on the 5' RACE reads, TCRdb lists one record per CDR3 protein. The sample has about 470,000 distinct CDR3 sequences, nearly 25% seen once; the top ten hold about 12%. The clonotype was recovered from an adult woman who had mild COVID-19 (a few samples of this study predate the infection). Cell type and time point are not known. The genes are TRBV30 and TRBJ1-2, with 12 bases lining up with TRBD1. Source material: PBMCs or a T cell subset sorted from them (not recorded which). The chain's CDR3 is CAWTAGTGGISYTF. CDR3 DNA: TGTGCCTGGACCGCCGGGACAGGGGGCATCAGCTACACCTTC.